This T cell receptor beta chain was sequenced in a study of naive and memory T cell subsets. Study-wide results and limits: Both skin biopsy types reportedly yielded TCRs, tuberculin sites far more. The RNA method is potentially sensitive to activation and differentiation changes.

The junction had 3 bases not matched to a gene; V was cut back by 4 bases and J by 8 bases. CDR3 size: 14 residues. The germline CDR1 and CDR2 sequences are SGDLS and YYNGEE. Amplification of ligated cDNA took four PCR rounds with SP2 and nested alpha and beta constant primers. TCRdb processed the UMI-ligation and nested PCR reads anew with MiXCR; each CDR3 protein has one entry. The table lists 11,000 to 15,000 distinct CDR3 sequences, 4% to 6.5% of them singletons. Documented treatment: skin biopsy from PPD injection site in Mantoux-positive individual. TCR cDNA received a 3' ligated oligonucleotide that carried a UMI. This clonotype came up many times. The antigen is undetermined.

The sample was skin, taken from a tuberculin skin test site. The chain couples TRBV9 to TRBJ1-6; 10 positions match TRBD1. The TCR comes from an adult in good health. CDR3 in amino acids: CASSNGQGDSPLHF. CDR3 DNA sequence: TGTGCCAGCAGCAACGGACAGGGGGATTCACCCCTCCACTTT.